These 16 T cell receptor beta chains were all obtained from the same sample, sequenced in a study of beta chain features in type 1 diabetes. The isolated RNA, all of it, was reverse transcribed, so expressed TCRB transcripts were what got sequenced. This table comes from immunoSEQ multiplex PCR, and its TCRdb copy is limited to in-frame clones, with some not included. The data contain roughly 500,000 clones, roughly 11% of them singletons. The sample taken for sequencing was naive CD4+ T cells from blood. The receptors originated from a woman in her late teens or twenties in good health.

V is TRBV4-2 and J is TRBJ2-3; D might be TRBD1 (6 bases). The CDR3 extends over 16 amino acids. Trimming shortened V by 1 base and J by 0 bases, and 11 bases separated the two germline ends. Per the germline V gene, CDR1 is LGHNA and CDR2 is YNFKEQ. The CDR3 DNA is TGTGCCAGCAGCCAAGCATACAGGGCCAGCACAGATACGCAGTATTTT. Residues: CASSQAYRASTDTQYF.

This clone was counted between two and nine times. This rearrangement joins TRBV30 to TRBJ2-3, with 10 bases identical to TRBD2. CDR3 length equals 16 residues. Trimming at V came to 0 bases and at J to 3 bases, leaving 6 bases not matched to a gene. In germline, CDR1 is GTSNPN, CDR2 SVGIG (reference sequence). In nucleotides, the CDR3 is TGTGCCTGGAGTGTACCGGCTAGCGGGAGTACAGATACGCAGTATTTT. Translating gives CAWSVPASGSTDTQYF.

The chain recombines TRBV9 with TRBJ1-6; 7 nucleotides align to TRBD1. Per the germline V gene, CDR1 is SGDLS and CDR2 is YYNGEE. V lost 3 bases and J lost 6; bases outside the gene matches: 9. The CDR3 is made up of 16 amino acids. In DNA, the CDR3 is TGTGCCAGCAGCGCGCCAGGAGGGGGCTTTAATTCACCCCTCCACTTT. Its protein is CASSAPGGGFNSPLHF. Full variable domain (remainder filled in from reference TRBV9 and TRBJ1-6): DSGVTQTPKHLITATGQRVTLRCSPRSGDLSVYWYQQSLDQGLQFLIQYYNGEERAKGNILERFSAQQFPDLHSELNLSSLELGDSALYFCASSAPGGGFNSPLHFGNGTRLTVT.

This clone was seen a handful of times. The CDR3 loop is CASSPRRVKRETQYF. CDR3 DNA: TGTGCCAGCAGTCCTCGTAGGGTTAAAAGGGAGACCCAGTACTTC. This chain connects TRBV6-6 to TRBJ2-5; D is unclear. Deletions cut 5 bases from V and 5 bases from J, with 18 bases between. The CDR3 length is 15 residues. Germline loops: CDR1 MNHNY, CDR2 SVGAGI (reference sequence).

This chain links TRBV30 with TRBJ2-4; maybe TRBD1 (6 bases). The CDR3 is 16 residues long. Trimming stripped 1 base from V and 4 bases from J, with 17 bases between. CDR1 is GTSNPN, CDR2 SVGIG, per germline (reference sequence). CDR3 sequence: CAWSATGSPYKNIQYF. For the CDR3, the DNA is TGTGCCTGGAGTGCAACAGGGTCTCCCTATAAAAACATTCAGTACTTC.

This clone was recorded a few times. This chain links TRBV2 with TRBJ1-5, with a possible D match to TRBD1 (6 bases). V dropped 5 bases and J dropped 5 bases, with 10 bases sitting between them. The CDR3 has 13 residues. CDR1 SNHLY and CDR2 FYNNEI come from the germline V gene. CDR3 residues: CASSRTGHQPQHF. DNA for the CDR3: TGTGCCAGCAGTCGTACAGGGCATCAGCCCCAGCATTTT.

V gene TRBV7-9 combines with J gene TRBJ2-1; TRBD1 agrees at 7 bases. There are 14 residues in the CDR3. V shed 5 bases, J shed 8 bases, and the junction held 9 bases outside the gene matches. CDR1 SEHNR and CDR2 FQNEAQ come from the germline V gene (reference sequence). CDR3 residues: CASSKKGGRDEQFF. The DNA for the CDR3 is TGTGCCAGCAGCAAAAAAGGGGGCAGGGATGAGCAGTTCTTC.

This chain joins TRBV5-1 and TRBJ2-7; the D gene is possibly TRBD2 (7 bases). This CDR3 is 13 amino acids long. The germline V gene encodes CDR1 SGHRS and CDR2 YFSETQ. V dropped 5 bases and J dropped 5 bases, with 14 bases sitting between them. CDR3 DNA sequence: TGCGCCAGCAGTAAAACAGGGACTAACGAGCAGTACGTC. Translation gives CASSKTGTNEQYV.

This clone has just a few counts. This sequence joins TRBV18 and TRBJ2-3; D is perhaps TRBD2 (6 bases). This CDR3 is built from 13 residues. The V gene's germline CDR1 is KGHSH and CDR2 LQKENI. V lost 2 bases to trimming and J lost 4 bases, with 7 bases between them. The CDR3 is CASSPAGPDTQYF. The CDR3 region has the DNA TGTGCCAGCTCACCAGCGGGACCAGATACGCAGTATTTT.

This clone was seen a handful of times. This sequence joins TRBV29-1 and TRBJ2-7, with 11 bases aligning to TRBD1. With V trimmed by 7 bases and J by 3 bases, 5 bases remained unmatched. This CDR3 spans 13 amino acids. Per the germline V gene, CDR1 is SQVTM and CDR2 is ANQGSEA. In nucleotides, the CDR3 is TGCAGCGCTGGGACAGGGGGAAACTACGAGCAGTACTTC. Encoded protein: CSAGTGGNYEQYF.

The chain is built from TRBV30 and TRBJ2-3; a weak D match, TRBD1 (7 bases). The CDR3 contains 15 residues. Per germline, CDR1 GTSNPN and CDR2 SVGIG (reference sequence). V was clipped by 2 bases and J by 1 base, with 13 bases between them. This CDR3 reads CAWSRRGRGTDTQYF. CDR3 in DNA: TGTGCCTGGAGTAGGAGGGGGCGAGGCACAGATACGCAGTATTTT. Complete variable domain (other parts from reference TRBV30 and TRBJ2-3): SQTIHQWPATLVQPVGSPLSLECTVEGTSNPNLYWYRQAAGRGLQLLFYSVGIGQISSEVPQNLSASRPQDRQFILSSKKLLLSDSGFYLCAWSRRGRGTDTQYFGPGTRLTVL.

The chain links TRBV5-1 to TRBJ2-5; no definite D call. This CDR3 is built from 12 residues. Trimming stripped 4 bases from V and 3 bases from J, with 7 bases between. Looked up from germline, CDR1 is SGHRS and CDR2 is YFSETQ. The DNA of the CDR3 is TGCGCCAGCAGCCCCATCGAAGAGACCCAGTACTTC. Its protein is CASSPIEETQYF.

The chain joins TRBV6-1 to TRBJ1-5, with D possibly TRBD1 on 5 matching bases. V lost 8 bases and J 2 bases, leaving 10 bases between the germline ends. Germline CDR1 and CDR2: MNHNS and SASEGT. The CDR3 has 13 amino acids. The CDR3 sequence is CASVQGGNQPQHF. For the CDR3, the DNA is TGTGCCAGCGTGCAGGGTGGCAATCAGCCCCAGCATTTT.

The chain employs TRBV5-6 and TRBJ2-7; D unclear. The germline gives CDR1 SGHDT, CDR2 YYEEEE. The CDR3 is 13 amino acids. The V end lost 5 bases, the J end lost 0 bases, and 9 bases lay between the germline ends. CDR3 sequence: CASRVKGSYEQYV. The CDR3 bases are TGTGCCAGCAGAGTGAAAGGCTCCTACGAGCAGTACGTC.

There are a few counts of this clone. The rearrangement uses TRBV6-5 and TRBJ2-5; weak D call: TRBD1 (5 bases). Trimming took off 6 bases at V and 1 base at J, with 9 bases between the two ends. The CDR3 loop spans 13 amino acids. CDR1 and CDR2 (germline): MNHEY, SVGAGI. CDR3 in DNA: TGTGCCAGCAGAGAGACAGTCCAAGAGACCCAGTACTTC. Its translation: CASRETVQETQYF.

The chain joins TRBV2 to TRBJ2-1, with a possible D match to TRBD2 (5 bases). Trimming removed 6 bases from V and 9 bases from J, with 15 bases in between. Germline V gives CDR1 SNHLY, CDR2 FYNNEI. The CDR3 is 13 amino acids. CDR3 region: CASRAPSFGEQFF. CDR3 DNA sequence: TGTGCCAGCAGGGCCCCTAGCTTCGGTGAGCAGTTCTTC.